This passage covers 31 T cell receptor beta chains from one sample sequenced in a study of cytomegalovirus exposure and HLA in healthy donors. The primer mix had 60 Vbeta and 13 Jbeta primers. TCRdb keeps only in-frame clones here, not all; method: immunoSEQ multiplex PCR. This sample yields around 63,000 clones, of which 65% to 80% are seen a single time; less than 3.5% belongs to the top ten. Sequences were obtained from PBMCs. The receptors shown here come from a woman in her twenties or thirties in good health and CMV-seronegative.

V and J are TRBV6-5 and TRBJ1-1, with TRBD1 matching 8 bases. CDR1 is MNHEY and CDR2 is SVGAGI in the germline V gene. CDR3 length equals 15 residues. Trimming took 0 bases from V and 7 from J; bases not matched to a gene: 7. This CDR3 is CASSYSLTGGHEAFF. The DNA for the CDR3 is TGTGCCAGCAGTTACTCCCTCACAGGGGGGCATGAAGCTTTCTTT.

The rearrangement joins TRBV30 to TRBJ2-2; D perhaps matches TRBD1 (5 bases). The CDR3 has 13 amino acids. With 4 bases removed from V and 0 bases from J, the gap between germline ends came to 6 bases. Germline V lookup: CDR1 GTSNPN, CDR2 SVGIG (reference sequence). CDR3 sequence: CAWTGTNTGELFF. The CDR3 DNA reads TGTGCCTGGACAGGGACGAACACCGGGGAGCTGTTTTTT.

The genes are TRBV25-1 and TRBJ2-5; 8 nucleotides align to TRBD1. This CDR3 contains 16 residues. Looked up from germline, CDR1 is MGHDK and CDR2 is SYGVNS. Unmatched junction bases numbered 11, after V lost 4 bases and J lost 4 bases. The CDR3 here is CASSVRSGTGTETQYF. CDR3 nucleotide sequence: TGTGCCAGCAGTGTTCGATCCGGGACAGGAACAGAGACCCAGTACTTC. The complete variable domain, with remaining parts taken from reference TRBV25-1 and TRBJ2-5, reads EADIYQTPRYLVIGTGKKITLECSQTMGHDKMYWYQQDPGMELHLIHYSYGVNSTEKGDLSSESTVSRIRTEHFPLTLESARPSHTSQYLCASSVRSGTGTETQYFGPGTRLLVL.

The CDR3 sequence: CAIRGEGNQPQHF. The CDR3, as DNA: TGTGCCATCAGGGGGGAGGGCAATCAGCCCCAGCATTTT. The chain links TRBV10-3 to TRBJ1-5, with D perhaps TRBD1 (5 bases). CDR3 length: 13 residues. In germline, CDR1 is ENHRY, CDR2 SYGVKD. Trimming removed 6 bases at V and 2 bases at J, with 8 bases between.

J is TRBJ2-3 and V is TRBV11-3; maybe TRBD1 (5 bases). V was cut by 0 bases and J by 5 bases, with 15 bases left in between. This CDR3 comprises 16 residues. Germline V gene data show CDR1 as SGHNT and CDR2 as YENEEA. The CDR3 here is CASSLEFGREIDTQYF. CDR3 nucleotide sequence: TGTGCCAGCAGCTTAGAATTCGGCAGGGAAATAGATACGCAGTATTTT. The full variable domain, rest sourced from reference TRBV11-3 and TRBJ2-3, is EAGVVQSPRYKIIEKKQPVAFWCNPISGHNTLYWYLQNLGQGPELLIRYENEEAVDDSQLPKDRFSAERLKGVDSTLKIQPAELGDSAVYLCASSLEFGREIDTQYFGPGTRLTVL.

This clone was seen only once. The CDR3 sequence is CASSAERVPYRKETQYF. DNA of the CDR3: TGTGCCAGCAGTGCCGAACGGGTGCCCTATCGAAAAGAGACCCAGTACTTC. The chain is built from TRBV2 and TRBJ2-5; D gene ambiguous. Deletions cut 4 bases from V and 3 bases from J, with 21 bases between. Germline-derived CDR1 and CDR2 are SNHLY and FYNNEI. This CDR3 region has 17 residues.

The chain joins TRBV10-1 to TRBJ2-1, with 13 bases aligning to TRBD2. Germline V gene sequence: CDR1 WNHNN, CDR2 SYGVQD (reference sequence). This CDR3 is 16 amino acids long. V lost 6 bases, J lost 4 bases, and 6 bases stayed unmatched. This chain's CDR3 is CASSPTSGGAYNEQFF. The CDR3 nucleotides are TGCGCCAGCAGCCCTACTAGCGGGGGGGCGTACAATGAGCAGTTCTTC.

This clone was counted between two and nine times. The V call is TRBV29-1, the J call TRBJ1-1; 8 bases fit TRBD1. Germline values: CDR1 SQVTM, CDR2 ANQGSEA. This CDR3 comprises 13 residues. With V trimmed by 8 bases and J by 3 bases, 8 bases remained unmatched. Here the CDR3 DNA reads TGCAGCTGCCTTGGGACAGGAGACACTGAAGCTTTCTTT. This gives the protein CSCLGTGDTEAFF.

The genes are TRBV5-8 and TRBJ1-5, with TRBD1 matching 7 bases. V trimming: 5 bases; J trimming: 1 base; junction bases outside the gene matches: 6. Per germline, CDR1 SGHTS and CDR2 YDEGEE. There are 15 residues in the CDR3. The CDR3, as DNA: TGTGCCAGCAGTTCGGGGACAGAGAGCAATCAGCCCCAGCATTTT. Amino acids: CASSSGTESNQPQHF.

The J gene is TRBJ2-2, the V gene TRBV2, with a tentative D call TRBD1 (5 bases). The CDR3 loop spans 14 amino acids. Trimming shortened V by 4 bases and J by 1 base, and 7 bases separated the two germline ends. Germline loops: CDR1 SNHLY, CDR2 FYNNEI. CDR3: CASSVRGNTGELFF. CDR3 coding DNA: TGTGCCAGCAGTGTAAGGGGGAACACCGGGGAGCTGTTTTTT.

The chain recombines TRBV30 with TRBJ1-3; 7 bases agree with TRBD1. Germline CDR1 GTSNPN, CDR2 SVGIG (reference sequence). V lost 4 bases to trimming and J lost 4 bases; unmatched junction nucleotides: 7. This CDR3 region has 14 residues. The CDR3: CAWIQTGAGNTIYF. The CDR3, as DNA: TGTGCCTGGATACAAACAGGGGCAGGAAACACCATATATTTT.

The J gene is TRBJ2-7, the V gene TRBV7-8; 7 bases fit TRBD1. The CDR3 has 15 amino acids. The germline CDR1 and CDR2 sequences are SGHVS and FQNEAQ. With V trimmed by 5 bases and J by 2 bases, 9 bases remained unmatched. This chain's CDR3 is CASSEIGTATYEQYF. The CDR3 DNA reads TGTGCCAGCAGCGAGATTGGGACAGCCACCTACGAGCAGTACTTC.

V gene TRBV30 combines with J gene TRBJ1-2, with no clear D. The germline gives CDR1 GTSNPN, CDR2 SVGIG (reference sequence). V was clipped by 4 bases and J by 0 bases, with 3 bases between them. The CDR3 is made up of 11 amino acids. This CDR3 is CAWTANYGYTF. DNA for the CDR3: TGTGCCTGGACCGCTAACTATGGCTACACCTTC. The entire variable domain, with the rest obtained from reference TRBV30 and TRBJ1-2, is as follows: SQTIHQWPATLVQPVGSPLSLECTVEGTSNPNLYWYRQAAGRGLQLLFYSVGIGQISSEVPQNLSASRPQDRQFILSSKKLLLSDSGFYLCAWTANYGYTFGSGTRLTVV.

The gene calls are TRBV6-1 and TRBJ1-6; TRBD1 might be the D (5 bases). The germline gives CDR1 MNHNS, CDR2 SASEGT. This CDR3 is 14 amino acids long. Trimming removed 3 bases from V and 11 bases from J, with 14 bases in between. DNA of the CDR3: TGTGCCAGCAGTGATGACAGACGGGCCGCACCCCTCCACTTT. Translated, it gives CASSDDRRAAPLHF.

The rearrangement uses TRBV5-6 and TRBJ2-6; D perhaps matches TRBD2 (6 bases). CDR1 is SGHDT and CDR2 is YYEEEE in the germline V gene. CDR3 length: 16 amino acids. V shed 1 base and J shed 4 bases, with 12 bases lying between them. The CDR3 nucleotides are TGTGCCAGCAGCTTGCAGGGACTGGGAGGGGCCAACGTCCTGACTTTC. Its translation is CASSLQGLGGANVLTF.

The V and J genes are TRBV11-2 and TRBJ1-1; unclear D gene. CDR1 and CDR2 from the germline V gene are SGHAT and FQNNGV. V dropped 5 bases and J dropped 1 base, with 8 bases sitting between them. The CDR3 spans 13 residues. Written as DNA, the CDR3 is TGTGCCAGCAGCCCAGTTGGGAACACTGAAGCTTTCTTT. Encoded protein: CASSPVGNTEAFF. Looking up the rest from reference TRBV11-2 and TRBJ1-1 gives the full variable domain: EAGVAQSPRYKIIEKRQSVAFWCNPISGHATLYWYQQILGQGPKLLIQFQNNGVVDDSQLPKDRFSAERLKGVDSTLKIQPAKLEDSAVYLCASSPVGNTEAFFGQGTRLTVV.

The chain carries TRBV19 and TRBJ1-5; the match to TRBD1 covers 9 bases. The CDR3 consists of 15 residues. Germline V CDR1 and CDR2: LNHDA, SQIVND (reference sequence). V lost 6 bases, J lost 4 bases, and 7 bases stayed unmatched. The CDR3 bases are TGTGCCAGTAGCCGGACAGGGGCAGGGAATCAGCCCCAGCATTTT. Amino acids: CASSRTGAGNQPQHF.

The V gene is TRBV2, the J gene TRBJ2-1, with 9 bases aligning to TRBD1. Germline CDR1 reads SNHLY; CDR2 reads FYNNEI. V gave up 7 bases and J gave up 6 bases; unmatched junction bases: 13. The CDR3 has 16 amino acids. This chain's CDR3 is CASTTESGQGGNEQFF. Written as DNA, the CDR3 is TGTGCCAGCACTACTGAGTCGGGACAGGGAGGCAATGAGCAGTTCTTC. The whole variable domain, filled in from reference TRBV2 and TRBJ2-1, reads EPEVTQTPSHQVTQMGQEVILRCVPISNHLYFYWYRQILGQKVEFLVSFYNNEISEKSEIFDDQFSVERPDGSNFTLKIRSTKLEDSAMYFCASTTESGQGGNEQFFGPGTRLTVL.

The chain carries TRBV18 and TRBJ1-1, with D hard to call. V gave up 2 bases and J gave up 3 bases, with 16 bases separating them. This CDR3 is 16 amino acids long. Germline lookup yields CDR1 KGHSH and CDR2 LQKENI. CDR3 DNA sequence: TGTGCCAGCTCACCAGGGCGGGGTTGGTCGGACACTGAAGCTTTCTTT. Translated: CASSPGRGWSDTEAFF.

The gene calls are TRBV9 and TRBJ2-3, with 11 bases fitting TRBD1. The CDR3 is made up of 15 amino acids. Looked up from germline, CDR1 is SGDLS and CDR2 is YYNGEE. Trimming at V came to 0 bases and at J to 6 bases, leaving 3 bases not matched to a gene. The DNA of the CDR3 is TGTGCCAGCAGCGTAGTCGGACAGGGGGCGGATACGCAGTATTTT. Translated: CASSVVGQGADTQYF.

J is TRBJ2-3 and V is TRBV7-2; D not certain. Trimming took off 3 bases at V and 2 bases at J, with 3 bases between the two ends. This CDR3 region has 12 residues. CDR1 and CDR2 from the germline V gene are SGHTA and FQGNSA. As DNA, the CDR3 is TGTGCCAGCAGCTTCTTCACAGATACGCAGTATTTT. The encoded protein is CASSFFTDTQYF.

CDR3 bases: TGTGCCAGCAGTGCCGGACAGGGACGGGCGCTCCAGCCCCAGCATTTT. This encodes CASSAGQGRALQPQHF. The rearrangement links TRBV28 to TRBJ1-5; 8 bases align to TRBD1. Germline V gives CDR1 MDHEN, CDR2 SYDVKM. The CDR3 runs 16 residues. The V segment lost 5 bases and the J segment 7 bases; nucleotides outside the gene matches: 13. Using reference TRBV28 and TRBJ1-5 for the parts outside the CDR3, the full variable domain is DVKVTQSSRYLVKRTGEKVFLECVQDMDHENMFWYRQDPGLGLRLIYFSYDVKMKEKGDIPEGYSVSREKKERFSLILESASTNQTSMYLCASSAGQGRALQPQHFGDGTRLSIL.

This clone was recorded only once. The chain carries TRBV7-6 and TRBJ2-5; D ambiguous. CDR1 is SGHVS, CDR2 FNYEAQ, per germline. The CDR3 has 12 residues. The germline V and J ends were trimmed by 0 bases and 5 bases, with 4 bases remaining between them. This CDR3 reads CASSLALETQYF. DNA for the CDR3: TGTGCCAGCAGCTTAGCCCTGGAGACCCAGTACTTC.

The chain is built from TRBV30 and TRBJ1-2; the D is unclear. CDR1 is GTSNPN and CDR2 is SVGIG in the germline V gene (reference sequence). The CDR3 has 12 amino acids. V lost 2 bases to trimming and J lost 3 bases, with 7 bases between them. As DNA, the CDR3 is TGTGCCTGGAGTAGCGAGGACTATGGCTACACCTTC. Protein: CAWSSEDYGYTF.

V is TRBV27 and J is TRBJ2-6; TRBD1 agrees at 8 bases. The trim removed 5 bases at V and 4 bases at J, leaving 16 bases unmatched. CDR1 is MNHEY and CDR2 is SMNVEV in the germline V gene (reference sequence). The CDR3 has 19 amino acids. CDR3: CASSGPGTGAIGGANVLTF. CDR3 DNA sequence: TGTGCCAGCAGTGGGCCGGGGACAGGTGCCATTGGGGGGGCCAACGTCCTGACTTTC.

The rearrangement uses TRBV4-3 and TRBJ1-2; no reliable D call. With 0 bases removed from V and 5 bases from J, the gap between germline ends came to 13 bases. Germline V gene data show CDR1 as LGHNA and CDR2 as YSLEER. The CDR3 runs 15 residues. CDR3 sequence reads: CASSQDRTVGYGYTF. The CDR3 region has the DNA TGCGCCAGCAGCCAAGATCGAACAGTCGGATATGGCTACACCTTC.

The chain uses TRBV6-5 and TRBJ1-1, with 8 bases matching TRBD1. Germline loops: CDR1 MNHEY, CDR2 SVGAGI. The CDR3 length is 13 residues. V shed 7 bases, J shed 4 bases, and the junction held 5 bases outside the gene matches. The CDR3 region has the DNA TGTGCCAGCACGCGGACAGGGCGCACTGAAGCTTTCTTT. Translating it yields CASTRTGRTEAFF.

This rearrangement joins TRBV5-1 to TRBJ2-1; possible D gene TRBD1, 5 bases. Per the germline V gene, CDR1 is SGHRS and CDR2 is YFSETQ. Deletions cut 1 base from V and 3 bases from J, with 11 bases between. There are 15 residues in the CDR3. The CDR3 loop reads CASSLYSGNYNEQFF. Here the CDR3 DNA reads TGCGCCAGCAGCTTGTATTCAGGGAACTACAATGAGCAGTTCTTC.

This sequence joins TRBV4-3 and TRBJ1-1; a possible D gene is TRBD1 (6 bases). The CDR3 is 13 residues long. The germline V and J ends were trimmed by 3 bases and 6 bases, with 11 bases remaining between them. CDR1 and CDR2 from the germline V gene are LGHNA and YSLEER. CDR3 coding DNA: TGCGCCAGCAGCCATCCCGGACAGCCTGAAGCTTTCTTT. Translating gives CASSHPGQPEAFF.

The chain uses TRBV5-6 and TRBJ2-7, with 8 bases that match TRBD1. The CDR3 totals 17 residues. V lost 4 bases and J lost 4; bases outside the gene matches: 16. CDR1 and CDR2 (germline): SGHDT, YYEEEE. The CDR3 nucleotides read TGTGCCAGCAGCCCTGAAACAGGGGGAGTTGGGCCGTACGAGCAGTACTTC. It is translated as CASSPETGGVGPYEQYF. The full variable domain, with the rest looked up from reference TRBV5-6 and TRBJ2-7, is DAGVTQSPTHLIKTRGQQVTLRCSPKSGHDTVSWYQQALGQGPQFIFQYYEEEERQRGNFPDRFSGHQFPNYSSELNVNALLLGDSALYLCASSPETGGVGPYEQYFGPGTRLTVT.

The chain carries TRBV28 and TRBJ2-3; 8 positions match TRBD1. In germline, CDR1 is MDHEN, CDR2 SYDVKM. This CDR3 is built from 15 residues. V lost 4 bases to trimming and J lost 0 bases; unmatched junction nucleotides: 3. DNA for the CDR3: TGTGCCAGCAGTTCCGGGACAGGAAGCACAGATACGCAGTATTTT. Residues: CASSSGTGSTDTQYF.